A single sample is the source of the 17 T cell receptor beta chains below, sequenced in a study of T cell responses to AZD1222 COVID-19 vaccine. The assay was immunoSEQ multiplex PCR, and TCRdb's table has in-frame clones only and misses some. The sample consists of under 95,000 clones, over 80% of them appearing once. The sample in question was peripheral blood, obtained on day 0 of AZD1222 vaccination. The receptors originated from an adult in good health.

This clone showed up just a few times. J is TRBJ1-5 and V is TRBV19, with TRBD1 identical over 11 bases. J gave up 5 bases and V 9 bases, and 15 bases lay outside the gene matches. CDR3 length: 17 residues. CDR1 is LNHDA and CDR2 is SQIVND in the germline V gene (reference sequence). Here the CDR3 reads CASADRGHVGAYQPQHF. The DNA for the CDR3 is TGTGCCAGCGCGGACAGGGGGCACGTCGGGGCTTATCAGCCCCAGCATTTT.

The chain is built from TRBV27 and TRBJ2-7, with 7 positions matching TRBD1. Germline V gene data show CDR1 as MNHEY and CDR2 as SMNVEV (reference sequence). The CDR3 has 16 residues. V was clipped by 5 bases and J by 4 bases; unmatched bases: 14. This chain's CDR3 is CASSGDAGTARYEQYF. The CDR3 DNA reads TGTGCCAGCAGTGGGGACGCCGGGACAGCCCGGTACGAGCAGTACTTC.

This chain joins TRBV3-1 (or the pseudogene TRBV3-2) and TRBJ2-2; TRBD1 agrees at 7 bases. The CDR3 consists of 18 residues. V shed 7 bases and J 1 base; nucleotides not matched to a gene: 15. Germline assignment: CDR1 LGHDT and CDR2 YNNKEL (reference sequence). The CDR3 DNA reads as TGTGCCAGCACCGAACTATTAACCGGGACAGAGAACACCGGGGAGCTGTTTTTT. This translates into CASTELLTGTENTGELFF.

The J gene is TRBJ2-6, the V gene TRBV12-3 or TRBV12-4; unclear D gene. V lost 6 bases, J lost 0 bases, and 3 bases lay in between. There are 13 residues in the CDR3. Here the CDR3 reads CASRISGANVLTF. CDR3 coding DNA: TGTGCCAGCAGGATCTCTGGGGCCAACGTCCTGACTTTC.

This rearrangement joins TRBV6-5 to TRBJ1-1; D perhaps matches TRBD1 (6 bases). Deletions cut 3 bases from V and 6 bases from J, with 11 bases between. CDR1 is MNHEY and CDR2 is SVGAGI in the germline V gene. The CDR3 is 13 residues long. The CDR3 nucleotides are TGTGCCAGCAGTTATACAGGGCGCGCTGAAGCTTTCTTT. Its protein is CASSYTGRAEAFF.

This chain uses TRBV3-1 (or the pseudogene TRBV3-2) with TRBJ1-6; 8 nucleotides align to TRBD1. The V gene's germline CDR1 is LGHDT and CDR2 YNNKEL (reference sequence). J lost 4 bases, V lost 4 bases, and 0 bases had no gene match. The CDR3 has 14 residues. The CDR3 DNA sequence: TGTGCCAGCAGCCGACAGGGGTATAATTCACCCCTCCACTTT. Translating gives CASSRQGYNSPLHF.

CDR3 sequence reads: CASSPQDIQPQHF. The CDR3 nucleotides are TGTGCCAGCAGCCCGCAAGATATTCAGCCCCAGCATTTT. The J gene is TRBJ1-5, the V gene TRBV7-9; D unclear. Germline V gene lookup returns CDR1 SEHNR and CDR2 FQNEAQ (reference sequence). With 5 bases removed from V and 6 bases from J, the gap between germline ends came to 11 bases. The CDR3 length is 13 residues.

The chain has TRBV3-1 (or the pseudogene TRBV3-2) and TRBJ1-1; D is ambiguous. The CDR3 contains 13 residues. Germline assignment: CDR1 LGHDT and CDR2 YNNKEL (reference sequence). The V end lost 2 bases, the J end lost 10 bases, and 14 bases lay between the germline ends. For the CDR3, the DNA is TGTGCCAGCAGCCAACAAAGCAGCGGCGGAGCTTTCTTT. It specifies CASSQQSSGGAFF.

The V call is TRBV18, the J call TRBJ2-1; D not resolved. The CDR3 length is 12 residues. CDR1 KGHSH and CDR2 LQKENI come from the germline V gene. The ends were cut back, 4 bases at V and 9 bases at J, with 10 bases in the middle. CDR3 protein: CASSLERVEQFF. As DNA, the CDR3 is TGTGCCAGCTCACTGGAAAGGGTTGAGCAGTTCTTC.

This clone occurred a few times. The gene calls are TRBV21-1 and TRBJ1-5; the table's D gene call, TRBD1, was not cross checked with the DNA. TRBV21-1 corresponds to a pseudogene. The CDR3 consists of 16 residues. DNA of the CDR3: TGTGCCAGCCCCGAACCGACAGGGGATAGCAATCAGCCCCAGCATTTT. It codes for CASPEPTGDSNQPQHF.

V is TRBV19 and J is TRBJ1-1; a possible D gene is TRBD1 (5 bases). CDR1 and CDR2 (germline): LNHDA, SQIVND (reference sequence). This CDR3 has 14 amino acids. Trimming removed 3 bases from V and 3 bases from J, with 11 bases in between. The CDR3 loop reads CASSISQGHTEAFF. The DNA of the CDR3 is TGTGCCAGTAGTATTAGCCAGGGCCACACTGAAGCTTTCTTT.

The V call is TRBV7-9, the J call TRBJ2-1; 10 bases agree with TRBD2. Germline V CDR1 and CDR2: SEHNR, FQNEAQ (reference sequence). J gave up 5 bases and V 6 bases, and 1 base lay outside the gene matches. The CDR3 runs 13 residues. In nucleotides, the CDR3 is TGTGCCAGCAGAACTAGCGGGGACAATGAGCAGTTCTTC. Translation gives CASRTSGDNEQFF.

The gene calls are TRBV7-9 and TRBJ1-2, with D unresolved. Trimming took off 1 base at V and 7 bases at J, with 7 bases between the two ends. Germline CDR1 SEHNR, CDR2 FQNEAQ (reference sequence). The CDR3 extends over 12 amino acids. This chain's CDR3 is CASSLDVVGYTF. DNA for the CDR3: TGTGCCAGCAGCTTAGATGTCGTTGGCTACACCTTC. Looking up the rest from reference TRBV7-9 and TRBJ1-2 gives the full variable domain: DTGVSQNPRHKITKRGQNVTFRCDPISEHNRLYWYRQTLGQGPEFLTYFQNEAQLEKSRLLSDRFSAERPKGSFSTLEIQRTEQGDSAMYLCASSLDVVGYTFGSGTRLTVV.

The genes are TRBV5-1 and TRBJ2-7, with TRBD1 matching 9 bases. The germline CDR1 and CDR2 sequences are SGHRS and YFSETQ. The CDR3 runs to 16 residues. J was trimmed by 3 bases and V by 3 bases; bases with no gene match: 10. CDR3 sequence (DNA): TGCGCCAGCAGCTGGAGCGCACAGGGGGCTGGCTACGAGCAGTACTTC. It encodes CASSWSAQGAGYEQYF.

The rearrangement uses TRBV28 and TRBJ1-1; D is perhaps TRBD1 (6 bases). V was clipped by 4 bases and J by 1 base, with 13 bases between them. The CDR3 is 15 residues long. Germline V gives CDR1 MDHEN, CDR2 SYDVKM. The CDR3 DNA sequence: TGTGCCAGCAGTTCCAGGGGACACCCGAACACTGAAGCTTTCTTT. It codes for CASSSRGHPNTEAFF. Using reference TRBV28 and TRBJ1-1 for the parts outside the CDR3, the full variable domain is DVKVTQSSRYLVKRTGEKVFLECVQDMDHENMFWYRQDPGLGLRLIYFSYDVKMKEKGDIPEGYSVSREKKERFSLILESASTNQTSMYLCASSSRGHPNTEAFFGQGTRLTVV.

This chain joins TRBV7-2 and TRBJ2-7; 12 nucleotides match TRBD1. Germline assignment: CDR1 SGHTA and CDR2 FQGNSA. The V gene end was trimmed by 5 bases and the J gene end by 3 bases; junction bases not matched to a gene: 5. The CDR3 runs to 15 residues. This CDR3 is CASSAGQGAHYEQYF. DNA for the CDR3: TGTGCCAGCAGCGCGGGACAGGGGGCCCACTACGAGCAGTACTTC.

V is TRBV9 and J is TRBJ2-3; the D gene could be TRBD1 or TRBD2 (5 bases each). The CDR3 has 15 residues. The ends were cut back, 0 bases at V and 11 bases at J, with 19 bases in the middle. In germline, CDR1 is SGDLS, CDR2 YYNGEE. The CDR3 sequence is CASSVGGPTVVEQYF. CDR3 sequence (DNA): TGTGCCAGCAGCGTAGGGGGACCAACCGTGGTTGAGCAGTATTTT. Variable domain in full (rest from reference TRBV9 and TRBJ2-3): DSGVTQTPKHLITATGQRVTLRCSPRSGDLSVYWYQQSLDQGLQFLIQYYNGEERAKGNILERFSAQQFPDLHSELNLSSLELGDSALYFCASSVGGPTVVEQYFGPGTRLTVL.